This TCR beta chain was found in a study of graft-versus-host responses after intestinal transplantation. Overall study: Recipients underwent multivisceral, liver-intestinal, or isolated intestinal transplants. Once they had received anti-thymocyte globulin induction, all recipients took tacrolimus and steroids for approximately three years. Study-wide points: Present in recipient marrow, GvH clones included some that appeared first in ileum or blood. Allograft clonal ratios (graft-versus-host to host-versus-graft) were high in patients who had graft-donor T cell macrochimerism.

Repertoires were generated with immunoSEQ multiplex PCR, while TCRdb's copy carries only in-frame clones and drops some. This sample has 90,000 or so clones, with approximately 78% found just once. The V gene's germline CDR1 is KGHSH and CDR2 LQKENI. V dropped 3 bases and J dropped 4 bases, with 8 bases sitting between them. The CDR3 has 13 residues. This clone was counted once. Its antigen is currently unknown. This clonotype was sampled from a human donor who received an intestinal transplant. The material sequenced was unstimulated CD4+ T cells sorted from spleen or lymph node cells, taken before intestinal transplant. The chain links TRBV18 to TRBJ2-3; D is uncertain. DNA of the CDR3: TGTGCCAGCTCACCCTCCCCCGCAGATACGCAGTATTTT. It specifies CASSPSPADTQYF.